Here is one T cell receptor beta chain with its context. These data originate in a study of blood T cell repertoires in COVID-19. Study context: Acute and convalescent COVID-19 specimens originated in the United States, Italy and Spain. T cells, B-cell-depleted T cells, or PBMCs provided the cDNA or gDNA that served as material.

Seattle patients were enrolled while actively infected and followed longitudinally. Original analysis: Using reference gene primer amplification, nucleated cell counts were estimated. Generated by immunoSEQ multiplex PCR, the TCRdb table keeps only in-frame clones and is missing some. The V and J calls and clone size come from that table; D and trimming were worked out from the DNA. This table holds 250,000 to 350,000 clones, approximately 90% found once. The source of this sequence is a woman aged 25 to 39 with COVID-19, enrolled during active disease. The sample consisted of peripheral blood.

Here the CDR3 reads CASSKPGLADYNEQFF. In nucleotides, the CDR3 is TGTGCCAGCAGCAAACCGGGACTAGCGGACTACAATGAGCAGTTCTTC. This rearrangement joins TRBV7-8 to TRBJ2-1, with TRBD2 matching over 11 bases. Trimming removed 5 bases from V and 3 bases from J; junction bases left unmatched: 6. CDR1 SGHVS and CDR2 FQNEAQ come from the germline V gene. This CDR3 contains 16 residues.